This TCR beta chain emerged from a study of T cells after posttransplantation cyclophosphamide (dated by TCRdb to 2016 to 2018). For the study in its entirety: The study tracked T cell repertoire reconstitution by TRB sequencing after myeloablative bone marrow transplantation using posttransplantation cyclophosphamide as GVHD prophylaxis. Because TRA and TRB clonality were tightly correlated in several samples, subsequent TCR analyses were focused on TRB only. Antigen receptor sequencing was done on samples from 35 to 40 PTCy-treated patients and from about 17 related bone marrow donors of those patients. Up to 3 additional blood samples from 2 to 5.2 years after transplant were also TRB-sequenced in 3 patients, as was pretransplant blood from a handful of patients. TRB sequencing was performed on blood from all 35 or so PTCy patients with 1-year posttransplant specimens. Public TRB sequences were checked against a database of over 3,600 sequences associated with responses to pathogens, tumor antigens, self-antigens and alloantigens. Findings and caveats that apply to the study as a whole: Donor-recipient similarity was low at 1-2 months but rose over the first year, and later blood repertoires were often dominated by donor CD8+ memory clones. Across approximately 45 patients, recipient CMV seropositivity and CMV reactivation were highly associated with TRB clonality; PTCy diversity was similar to CNI/methotrexate controls. The TRB repertoires of T cells infiltrating skin or GI tract showed only limited overlap with the TRB repertoires of T cells in blood.

At the junction V is shortened by 6 bases and J by 8 bases, with 13 bases in between. The CDR3 holds 12 amino acids from the cysteine to the phenylalanine. Of all the DNA, just the CDR3 is kept, 36 bases in frame from base 1. The germline V gene provides CDR1 KGHSH and CDR2 LQKENI. Reading the label with the study, this specimen's treatment or condition is: high-dose cyclophosphamide on days +3 and +4 as single-agent GVHD prophylaxis. For conditioning, the PTCy patients got busulfan and fludarabine, then a related or unrelated marrow graft, followed by cyclophosphamide on days +3 and +4. The PTCy-treated patients were drawn from a prospective, multi-institutional clinical trial. Peripheral blood and bone marrow mononuclear cells were isolated by Ficoll-Hypaque density centrifugation and cryopreserved. Genomic DNA was used for TRB sequencing, which was performed with the immunoSEQ assay at survey resolution or with the hsTCRB kit. The study's own analysis went as follows. Initial read processing used immunoSEQ software, and repertoire analyses used the LymphoSeq R package. Clonality was computed as 1 minus normalized Shannon entropy, and a Gini coefficient was also calculated for each TRB dataset. To infer phenotypes in unsorted samples, TRB sequences from sorted subsets of the recipient or donor were mapped onto unsorted samples from the same recipient. In TCRdb, the immuneACCESS table is reduced to in-frame sequences with V and J assigned. These tables do not hold every clone; where another copy was compared, an unresolved V gene accounts for under half, and the others remain unexplained. V and J calls and clone size are as listed in that table; D and trimming were resolved from the DNA. For this sample there are some 18,000 clones; about nine tenths appear just once. The biggest ten clones account for 7.3% of the sample.

On this clone: This receptor's antigen is unknown. No base-level quality is on record; no much larger clone is a single base apart.

The sample in question was PBMCs, obtained after allogeneic stem cell transplant with posttransplant cyclophosphamide. The source of this sequence is a female patient in her forties or fifties who received an allogeneic stem cell transplant from a related donor, was CMV-positive, and had no GVHD. After a transplant, the graft donor may have provided part of the T cells. Recombination joined TRBV18 with TRBJ1-1, with a weak D call of TRBD1 (5 bases match). In nucleotide form, the sequence is TGTGCCAGCTCCGACAGCTCGGAAGAAGCTTTCTTT. The translation is CASSDSSEEAFF.